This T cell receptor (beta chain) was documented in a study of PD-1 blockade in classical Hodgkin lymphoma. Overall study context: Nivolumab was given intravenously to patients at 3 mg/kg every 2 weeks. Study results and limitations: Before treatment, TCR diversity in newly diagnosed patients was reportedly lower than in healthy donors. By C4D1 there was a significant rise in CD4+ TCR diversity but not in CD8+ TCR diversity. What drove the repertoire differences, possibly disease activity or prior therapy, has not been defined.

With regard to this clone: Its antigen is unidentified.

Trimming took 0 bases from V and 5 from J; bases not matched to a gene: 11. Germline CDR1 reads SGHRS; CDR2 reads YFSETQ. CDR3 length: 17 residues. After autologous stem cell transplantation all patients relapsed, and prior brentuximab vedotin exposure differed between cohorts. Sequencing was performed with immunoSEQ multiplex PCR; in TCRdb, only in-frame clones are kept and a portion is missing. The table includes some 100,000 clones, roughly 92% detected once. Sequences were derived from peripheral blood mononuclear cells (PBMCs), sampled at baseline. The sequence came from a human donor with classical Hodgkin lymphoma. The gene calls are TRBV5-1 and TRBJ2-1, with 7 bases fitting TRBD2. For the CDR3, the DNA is TGCGCCAGCAGCTTGGTAGTAGGCGGGAGAGGGAACAATGAGCAGTTCTTC. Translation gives CASSLVVGGRGNNEQFF.